This T cell receptor beta chain was obtained from a study of OX40 agonist ivuxolimab in advanced cancers. Study-wide points: Average numbers of expanded clones were greater in CD8+ T cells than in CD4+. The 0.1-3.0 mg/kg partial responders had among the lowest clonal expansion. Doses of 0.1 to 3.0 mg/kg were accompanied by clonal expansion of CD4+ and CD8+ blood T cells by week 6.

The CDR3 has 16 residues. Per germline, CDR1 WNHNN and CDR2 SYGVQD (reference sequence). About this clone itself: The antigen is not known.

Some clones are missing from TCRdb's copy, which holds only in-frame ones; the method was immunoSEQ multiplex PCR. This table has 72,000 or so clones, roughly 84% appearing once. The source of this sequence is an adult with an advanced solid tumor such as melanoma, head and neck, liver or kidney cancer. This chain uses TRBV10-1 with TRBJ2-5; 7 bases fit TRBD2. The DNA matches TRBJ2-7 better at its end, which makes the J call doubtful. The sample consisted of CD4+ or CD8+ T cells sorted from blood, taken in a trial of the OX40 agonist ivuxolimab. CDR3 protein: CASSVSATSPSYEQYF. In nucleotides, the CDR3 is TGCGCCAGCAGTGTATCCGCGACTAGCCCTTCCTACGAGCAGTACTTC.